This T cell receptor (beta chain) was observed in a study of T cell repertoires and HLA-DP antigens. Assay: immunoSEQ multiplex PCR; the TCRdb copy retains only in-frame clones and omits some. The table shows roughly 73,000 clones, with roughly 77% occurring only once. In the case of this clone: Its antigen is undetermined.

The source material was CD4+ T cells from PBMCs. The receptor was derived from a man between 60 and 70 years old in good health and CMV-seronegative.

The CDR3 spells CASSPALGPPVGANVLTF. In nucleotides, the CDR3 is TGTGCCAGCAGCCCGGCATTAGGGCCCCCGGTTGGGGCCAACGTCCTGACTTTC. The chain carries TRBV7-2 and TRBJ2-6; D remains unclear. The CDR3 runs 18 residues. Between the trimmed V and J ends, which lost 5 bases and 3 bases, there was a span of 20 bases. The V gene's germline CDR1 is SGHTA and CDR2 FQGNSA.